This T cell receptor beta chain was sequenced in a study of blood T cell repertoires in COVID-19. Whole-study context: The cDNA or gDNA used as material had been derived from T cells, B-cell-depleted T cells, or PBMCs.

Method: immunoSEQ multiplex PCR; TCRdb's copy keeps in-frame clones and lacks some. The table lists a few hundred thousand clones, 80% to 85% of them singletons. V was shortened by 2 bases and J by 1 base, with 7 bases between the two germline ends. Per germline, CDR1 SGHRS and CDR2 YFSETQ. The CDR3 loop spans 13 amino acids. The sample taken for sequencing was peripheral blood. The chain is built from TRBV5-1 and TRBJ2-7; no clear D. The receptor was isolated from a woman aged 30 to 39 who had recovered from COVID-19. This CDR3 is CASSLDTSYEQYF. In nucleotides, the CDR3 is TGCGCCAGCAGCTTAGACACGTCCTACGAGCAGTACTTC.